These T cell receptor beta chains were read from a single sample in a study of shared clonotypes between healthy human individuals. Sequencing was performed with immunoSEQ multiplex PCR; in TCRdb, only in-frame clones are kept and a portion is missing. The sample includes under 2,500,000 clones, roughly 95% seen only once; the top ten take around 0.13%. The sequenced material came from naive CD4+ T cells sorted from blood. Receptor source: a man aged 18 to 30 in good health. The CDR3 runs from the conserved cysteine through the conserved F or W. The order of the fields is clone size, V gene, D gene, J gene, CDR3 length, CDR3 protein, CDR3 DNA. D genes are given only for firm matches. Some rows have no size entry. The others give once, few or many, or a class for an expanded clone.

size: .
V: TRBV28
D: TRBD2
J: TRBJ2-3
length: 14
CDR3: CASSLAGARDTQYF
DNA: TGTGCCAGCAGTCTAGCGGGGGCCCGAGATACGCAGTATTTT

size: few
V: TRBV19
D: TRBD1
J: TRBJ2-5
length: 16
CDR3: CASTSLPGTGEETQYF
DNA: TGTGCCAGTACCTCCCTTCCTGGGACAGGGGAAGAGACCCAGTACTTC

size: .
V: TRBV5-1
D: TRBD2
J: TRBJ2-7
length: 13
CDR3: CASGGTSAHEQYF
DNA: TGCGCCAGCGGAGGGACTAGCGCCCACGAGCAGTACTTC

size: .
V: TRBV15
D: TRBD2
J: TRBJ2-2
length: 17
CDR3: CATSRDRGAGGTGELFF
DNA: TGTGCCACCAGCAGAGATCGAGGAGCGGGGGGCACCGGGGAGCTGTTTTTT

size: .
V: TRBV5-1
D: TRBD2
J: TRBJ2-3
length: 16
CDR3: CASRPTSGGATDTQYF
DNA: TGCGCCAGCAGACCCACTAGCGGGGGGGCCACAGATACGCAGTATTTT

size: .
V: TRBV7-8
D: .
J: TRBJ1-1
length: 13
CDR3: CASSSLGIPGAFF
DNA: TGTGCCAGCAGCTCCCTCGGGATCCCGGGAGCTTTCTTT

size: .
V: TRBV6-1
D: TRBD2
J: TRBJ2-3
length: 14
CDR3: CASSERTSVDTQYF
DNA: TGTGCCAGCAGTGAGAGGACTAGCGTGGATACGCAGTATTTT

size: .
V: TRBV30
D: TRBD2
J: TRBJ2-1
length: 15
CDR3: CAWSVVSGLAFEQFF
DNA: TGTGCCTGGAGTGTAGTATCGGGACTAGCTTTTGAGCAGTTCTTC

size: once
V: TRBV5-6
D: TRBD1
J: TRBJ2-1
length: 18
CDR3: CASSLVRRDRGPYNEQFF
DNA: TGTGCCAGCAGCTTGGTCCGAAGGGACAGGGGTCCCTACAATGAGCAGTTCTTC

size: .
V: TRBV27
D: TRBD1
J: TRBJ1-6
length: 16
CDR3: CASSFDAGGYNSPLHF
DNA: TGTGCCAGCAGTTTCGATGCAGGGGGCTATAATTCACCCCTCCACTTT